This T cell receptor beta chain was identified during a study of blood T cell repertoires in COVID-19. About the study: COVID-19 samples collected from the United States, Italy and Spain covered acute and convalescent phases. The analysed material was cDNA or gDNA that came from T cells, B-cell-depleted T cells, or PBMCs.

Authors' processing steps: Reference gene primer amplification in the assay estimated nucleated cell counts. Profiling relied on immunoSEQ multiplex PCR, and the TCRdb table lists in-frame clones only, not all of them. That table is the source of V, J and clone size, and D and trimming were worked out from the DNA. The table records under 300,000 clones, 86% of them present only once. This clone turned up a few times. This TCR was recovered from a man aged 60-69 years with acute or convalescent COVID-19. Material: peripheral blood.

In DNA form, the CDR3 reads TGTGCCATCAGTGGGACTAGCGGGAGTTCAGTTTACGAGCAGTACTTC. Its protein product is CAISGTSGSSVYEQYF. The rearrangement joins TRBV10-3 to TRBJ2-7; the match to TRBD2 covers 13 bases. Germline V lookup: CDR1 ENHRY, CDR2 SYGVKD. With V trimmed by 4 bases and J by 4 bases, 7 bases remained unmatched. The CDR3 is made up of 16 amino acids.